Here is one TCR beta chain with its context. What it recognizes is unknown. The data derive from a study of long-term antiretroviral therapy in people with HIV. The authors ran the immunoSEQ assay, v3.0, at survey level. Repertoires were generated with immunoSEQ multiplex PCR, while TCRdb's copy carries only in-frame clones and drops some. The repertoire holds 30,000 or so clones, with approximately 85% as singletons. The study's findings and limits: Post-ART diversity increased but stayed below transplant donor controls. Specimen acquisition occurred between about 2003 and 2017, potentially under older ART regimens. Adherence to ART, viral resistance and therapy changes lacked any data.

The CDR3 runs to 14 residues. Between the trimmed V and J ends, which lost 6 bases and 5 bases, there was a span of 14 bases. Germline CDR1 MNHEY, CDR2 SMNVEV (reference sequence). The chain uses TRBV27 and TRBJ2-1, with no clear D. This TCR was sampled from a man between 18 and 35 years old with HIV. Specimen: unsorted PBMCs, collected 0.8 years before starting antiretroviral therapy. The CDR3 here is CASSDISNHNEQFF. CDR3 nucleotides: TGTGCCAGCAGCGACATTTCTAATCACAATGAGCAGTTCTTC.